The 31 T cell receptor beta chains below come from one sample, sequenced in a study of blood T cell repertoires in COVID-19. Method: immunoSEQ multiplex PCR; TCRdb's copy keeps in-frame clones and lacks some. The data show more than 250,000 clones, 87% seen once. Sequencing input: PBMCs or T cells enriched from blood (not recorded which). Every receptor here comes from a woman aged 25-40 years who had recovered from COVID-19.

This rearrangement joins TRBV4-2 to TRBJ1-2, with TRBD1 matching 8 bases. The CDR3 covers 15 residues. V was pared by 5 bases and J by 8 bases, with 13 bases of the junction left unmatched. Germline loops: CDR1 LGHNA, CDR2 YNFKEQ. This CDR3 reads CASSYLLTGEDGYTF. The CDR3, as DNA: TGTGCCAGCAGCTACCTTTTGACAGGGGAGGACGGCTACACCTTC.

The chain carries TRBV15 and TRBJ2-3; 10 nucleotides align to TRBD2. CDR1 LNHNV and CDR2 YYDKDF come from the germline V gene (reference sequence). V was pared by 1 base and J by 3 bases, with 1 base of the junction left unmatched. This CDR3 comprises 15 residues. The DNA for the CDR3 is TGTGCCACCAGCAGAGCTAGCGGGGGAACAGATACGCAGTATTTT. Translating it yields CATSRASGGTDTQYF.

V and J are TRBV18 and TRBJ2-1; the D is unclear. The V end lost 3 bases, the J end lost 9 bases, and 9 bases lay between the germline ends. CDR3 length equals 12 residues. Germline V lookup: CDR1 KGHSH, CDR2 LQKENI. As DNA, the CDR3 is TGTGCCAGCTCACCGCTTATCGGTGAGCAGTTCTTC. Its protein is CASSPLIGEQFF. Full variable domain (remainder filled in from reference TRBV18 and TRBJ2-1): NAGVMQNPRHLVRRRGQEARLRCSPMKGHSHVYWYRQLPEEGLKFMVYLQKENIIDESGMPKERFSAEFPKEGPSILRIQQVVRGDSAAYFCASSPLIGEQFFGPGTRLTVL.

V gene TRBV5-4 combines with J gene TRBJ2-3; 7 nucleotides match TRBD2. The ends lost 6 bases at V and 4 bases at J; junction bases unmatched: 5. Germline CDR1 SGHNT, CDR2 YYREEE (reference sequence). The CDR3 sequence is 13 residues long. CDR3 region: CASTTGGSDTQYF. DNA of the CDR3: TGTGCCAGCACCACCGGGGGGTCAGATACGCAGTATTTT.

The chain has TRBV2 and TRBJ1-4; a weak D match, TRBD1 (5 bases). Germline CDR1 SNHLY, CDR2 FYNNEI. V dropped 2 bases and J dropped 7 bases, with 11 bases sitting between them. This CDR3 has 14 residues. DNA of the CDR3: TGTGCCAGCAGTGAACCCAGGGATCGTGAAAAACTGTTTTTT. Amino acid sequence: CASSEPRDREKLFF.

The V gene is TRBV27, the J gene TRBJ2-4, with TRBD2 as a possible D gene (7 bases). With 3 bases removed from V and 1 base from J, the gap between germline ends came to 10 bases. CDR3 length: 15 residues. Per the germline V gene, CDR1 is MNHEY and CDR2 is SMNVEV (reference sequence). In DNA form, the CDR3 reads TGTGCCAGCAGTTTGGGGGGGGCTGCCAAAAACATTCAGTACTTC. Encoded protein: CASSLGGAAKNIQYF.

The V gene is TRBV5-1, the J gene TRBJ1-4; D is undetermined. The CDR3 extends over 15 amino acids. Germline lookup yields CDR1 SGHRS and CDR2 YFSETQ. Trimming stripped 2 bases from V and 5 bases from J, with 13 bases between. CDR3 residues: CASSLAPFLNEKLFF. CDR3 in DNA: TGCGCCAGCAGCTTAGCGCCTTTCTTAAATGAAAAACTGTTTTTT.

This clone came up once. The chain has TRBV6-4 and TRBJ1-6, with D perhaps matching TRBD1 (6 bases). The CDR3 runs 14 residues. CDR1 and CDR2 from the germline V gene are MRHNA and SNTAGT. V was cut by 6 bases and J by 6 bases, with 12 bases left in between. The CDR3 region has the DNA TGTGCCAGCAGAGCGGGACATAGTAATTCACCCCTCCACTTT. This translates into CASRAGHSNSPLHF.

The chain joins TRBV5-4 to TRBJ2-5; TRBD2 might be the D (6 bases). Trimming removed 3 bases at V and 10 bases at J, with 10 bases between. Germline V gene data show CDR1 as SGHNT and CDR2 as YYREEE (reference sequence). CDR3 length: 11 residues. CDR3 sequence: CASSWDSHQYF. In nucleotides, the CDR3 is TGTGCCAGCAGCTGGGACTCCCACCAGTACTTC. Supplemented by reference TRBV5-4 and TRBJ2-5, the full variable domain reads ETGVTQSPTHLIKTRGQQVTLRCSSQSGHNTVSWYQQALGQGPQFIFQYYREEENGRGNFPPRFSGLQFPNYSSELNVNALELDDSALYLCASSWDSHQYFGPGTRLLVL.

This clone turned up a few times. The CDR3 DNA is TGTGCCAGCAGCAGGACAGCTAACACCGGGGAGCTGTTTTTT. Translation gives CASSRTANTGELFF. V usage is TRBV7-3 and J usage is TRBJ2-2; perhaps TRBD1 as D (6 bases). This CDR3 spans 14 amino acids. V lost 5 bases and J 2 bases, leaving 9 bases between the germline ends. CDR1 SGHTA and CDR2 FQGTGA come from the germline V gene. Variable domain in full (rest from reference TRBV7-3 and TRBJ2-2): GAGVSQTPSNKVTEKGKYVELRCDPISGHTALYWYRQSLGQGPEFLIYFQGTGAADDSGLPNDRFFAVRPEGSVSTLKIQRTERGDSAVYLCASSRTANTGELFFGEGSRLTVL.

The chain joins TRBV20-1 to TRBJ1-2; tentative D call: TRBD1 (5 bases). CDR1 and CDR2 (germline): DFQATT, SNEGSKA (reference sequence). Trimming left V 3 bases short and J 2 bases short, with 16 bases between. This CDR3 spans 15 amino acids. The CDR3 is CSASEGTYRNYGYTF. The CDR3 DNA sequence: TGCAGTGCTAGTGAAGGGACTTACCGGAACTATGGCTACACCTTC.

The gene calls are TRBV4-2 and TRBJ2-3; 9 bases align to TRBD2. The J segment lost 4 bases and the V segment lost 0 bases, leaving 14 bases of the junction unmatched. CDR1 and CDR2 from the germline V gene are LGHNA and YNFKEQ. The CDR3 is 19 amino acids. The CDR3 coding sequence is TGTGCCAGCAGCCAAGATCTCACAACGGTGGGCGGGGGGGCAGATACGCAGTATTTT. Translated, it gives CASSQDLTTVGGGADTQYF.

The J gene is TRBJ2-5, the V gene TRBV28; 9 bases map to TRBD1. Unmatched junction bases numbered 4, after V lost 5 bases and J lost 3 bases. This CDR3 contains 14 residues. The germline V gene encodes CDR1 MDHEN and CDR2 SYDVKM. Here the CDR3 reads CASSPWTGEETQYF. Here the CDR3 DNA reads TGTGCCAGCAGTCCCTGGACAGGGGAAGAGACCCAGTACTTC.

The J gene is TRBJ2-1, the V gene TRBV18, with D possibly being TRBD2 (5 bases). From germline, CDR1 is KGHSH and CDR2 LQKENI. The ends were cut back, 0 bases at V and 6 bases at J, with 12 bases in the middle. CDR3 length: 15 residues. CDR3 sequence: CASSPPEGAPNEQFF. The CDR3 DNA is TGTGCCAGCTCACCACCCGAGGGAGCACCCAATGAGCAGTTCTTC.

V gene TRBV5-4 combines with J gene TRBJ2-7, with D perhaps matching TRBD2 (6 bases). The CDR3 covers 16 residues. In germline, CDR1 is SGHNT, CDR2 YYREEE (reference sequence). V lost 5 bases, J lost 6 bases, and 24 bases lay in between. The CDR3, as DNA: TGTGCCAGCAGGCCTGCCGGACCGGGGGAAGGAGGCGAGCAGTACTTC. Its translation is CASRPAGPGEGGEQYF.

The chain recombines TRBV6-2 or TRBV6-3 with TRBJ1-6, with D possibly being TRBD1 (5 bases). CDR3 length equals 21 residues. Trimming removed 0 bases at V and 0 bases at J, with 21 bases between. Germline CDR1 and CDR2: MNHEY and SVGEGT. This chain's CDR3 is CASSYSTADGGPSSYNSPLHF. The CDR3 DNA follows: TGTGCCAGCAGTTACTCGACAGCCGACGGTGGCCCAAGCTCCTATAATTCACCCCTCCACTTT.

This rearrangement joins TRBV4-2 to TRBJ1-1; D might be TRBD1 (5 bases). Trimming shortened V by 1 base and J by 10 bases, and 13 bases separated the two germline ends. CDR3 length: 13 amino acids. Looked up from germline, CDR1 is LGHNA and CDR2 is YNFKEQ. The chain's CDR3 is CASSQGAGLLAFF. Written as DNA, the CDR3 is TGTGCCAGCAGCCAAGGGGCAGGGCTCTTAGCTTTCTTT.

V gene TRBV6-5 combines with J gene TRBJ1-1; maybe TRBD1 (6 bases). Germline CDR1 and CDR2: MNHEY and SVGAGI. V was shortened by 7 bases and J by 1 base, with 10 bases between the two germline ends. CDR3 size: 13 residues. Written as DNA, the CDR3 is TGTGCCAGCAACCGGGGGGCGAACACTGAAGCTTTCTTT. Amino acid sequence: CASNRGANTEAFF.

This sequence joins TRBV10-3 and TRBJ1-2; 10 bases agree with TRBD1. The CDR3 has 14 amino acids. J gave up 6 bases and V 0 bases, and 1 base lay outside the gene matches. Germline CDR1 ENHRY, CDR2 SYGVKD. The CDR3, as DNA: TGTGCCATCAGTGAGTCGGGGACAGGGGATGGCTACACCTTC. It encodes CAISESGTGDGYTF.

V and J are TRBV27 and TRBJ2-1; 11 bases match TRBD2. The junction had 8 bases not matched to a gene; V was cut back by 5 bases and J by 2 bases. The CDR3 covers 17 residues. Germline-derived CDR1 and CDR2 are MNHEY and SMNVEV (reference sequence). This CDR3 is CASSLLAGVIAYNEQFF. Here the CDR3 DNA reads TGTGCCAGCAGTCTACTAGCGGGGGTTATCGCCTACAATGAGCAGTTCTTC.

This chain links TRBV3-1 (or the pseudogene TRBV3-2) with TRBJ2-5; D may be TRBD1 (7 bases). Trimming left V 6 bases short and J 5 bases short, with 19 bases between. This CDR3 comprises 15 residues. The germline gives CDR1 LGHDT, CDR2 YNNKEL (reference sequence). DNA for the CDR3: TGTGCCAGCAGGGGTAGGGGGCCCCGGGGGGAGACCCAGTACTTC. The encoded protein is CASRGRGPRGETQYF.

Notes on this clone: The same CDR3 can be traced to other DNA sequences in this sample. The chain combines TRBV9 with TRBJ2-5, with unresolved D. CDR1 is SGDLS, CDR2 YYNGEE, per germline. Trimming took off 0 bases at V and 1 base at J, with 4 bases between the two ends. The CDR3 sequence is 13 residues long. Here the CDR3 reads CASSVDSQETQYF. CDR3 bases: TGTGCCAGCAGCGTAGATAGCCAAGAGACCCAGTACTTC.

The chain recombines TRBV11-2 with TRBJ2-1, with 11 bases aligning to TRBD2. CDR3 length: 15 residues. J was trimmed by 8 bases and V by 3 bases; bases with no gene match: 6. Germline CDR1 reads SGHAT; CDR2 reads FQNNGV. CDR3 sequence reads: CASSLMGLADDEQFF. The CDR3 DNA reads TGTGCCAGCAGCTTGATGGGACTAGCGGACGATGAGCAGTTCTTC.

The rearrangement joins TRBV9 to TRBJ1-6; D is perhaps TRBD1 (5 bases). CDR3 length: 14 amino acids. V was shortened by 0 bases and J by 7 bases, with 8 bases between the two germline ends. Germline V CDR1 and CDR2: SGDLS, YYNGEE. The CDR3 loop is CASSVAGGNSPLHF. CDR3 DNA: TGTGCCAGCAGCGTAGCTGGGGGGAATTCACCCCTCCACTTT. Together with reference TRBV9 and TRBJ1-6, the CDR3 gives the full variable domain: DSGVTQTPKHLITATGQRVTLRCSPRSGDLSVYWYQQSLDQGLQFLIQYYNGEERAKGNILERFSAQQFPDLHSELNLSSLELGDSALYFCASSVAGGNSPLHFGNGTRLTVT.

The V call is TRBV4-2, the J call TRBJ1-3; D remains ambiguous. This CDR3 is built from 18 residues. Deletions cut 4 bases from V and 2 bases from J, with 21 bases between. Germline assignment: CDR1 LGHNA and CDR2 YNFKEQ. The DNA for the CDR3 is TGTGCCAGCAGCCGACCCCCAGGCCAGGATAGAGCTGGAAACACCATATATTTT. As protein: CASSRPPGQDRAGNTIYF.

This clone was picked up a small number of times. This chain uses TRBV11-2 with TRBJ1-1; D ambiguous. CDR1 is SGHAT and CDR2 is FQNNGV in the germline V gene. The CDR3 sequence is 13 residues long. V lost 0 bases and J lost 3, with 5 bases in between. CDR3 sequence reads: CASSLDQYTEAFF. In DNA form, the CDR3 reads TGTGCCAGCAGCTTAGACCAGTACACTGAAGCTTTCTTT.

V and J are TRBV9 and TRBJ2-4, with D perhaps matching TRBD2 (7 bases). V was shortened by 3 bases and J by 6 bases, with 28 bases between the two germline ends. The CDR3 has 19 amino acids. Germline loops: CDR1 SGDLS, CDR2 YYNGEE. The CDR3 DNA follows: TGTGCCAGCAGCGGCGAAGCCCCAGGCCGGGGGGCCTGGAGAAACATTCAGTACTTC. This gives the protein CASSGEAPGRGAWRNIQYF.

V usage is TRBV4-3 and J usage is TRBJ1-1; D is perhaps TRBD1 (5 bases). The CDR3 covers 15 residues. V lost 0 bases, J lost 4 bases, and 12 bases lay in between. The germline V gene encodes CDR1 LGHNA and CDR2 YSLEER. CDR3 coding DNA: TGCGCCAGCAGCCAAGATGTAGGGGAGGGCACTGAAGCTTTCTTT. Translating gives CASSQDVGEGTEAFF.

The chain employs TRBV27 and TRBJ1-5, with 9 bases lining up with TRBD1. The CDR3 extends over 17 amino acids. Germline V CDR1 and CDR2: MNHEY, SMNVEV (reference sequence). With 4 bases clipped from V and 2 bases from J, the junction kept 9 bases outside the gene matches. This CDR3 is CASSSWDRAKGNQPQHF. For the CDR3, the DNA is TGTGCCAGCAGTTCCTGGGACAGGGCAAAGGGCAATCAGCCCCAGCATTTT.

V and J are TRBV2 and TRBJ2-7; possible D gene TRBD1, 6 bases. The V end was cut by 4 bases, the J end by 4 bases, with 14 bases between. The germline CDR1 and CDR2 sequences are SNHLY and FYNNEI. The CDR3 extends over 14 amino acids. The CDR3 loop is CASSVRWTAYEQYF. The CDR3 bases are TGTGCCAGCAGTGTCAGATGGACAGCTTACGAGCAGTACTTC.

The chain is built from TRBV11-2 and TRBJ2-4; possible D gene TRBD2, 6 bases. CDR1 SGHAT and CDR2 FQNNGV come from the germline V gene. The CDR3 extends over 12 amino acids. Trimming removed 4 bases at V and 15 bases at J, with 16 bases between. CDR3 sequence reads: CASSSPWGVRYF. The CDR3 DNA reads as TGTGCCAGCAGCTCCCCCTGGGGGGTACGGTACTTC. Together with reference TRBV11-2 and TRBJ2-4, the CDR3 gives the full variable domain: EAGVAQSPRYKIIEKRQSVAFWCNPISGHATLYWYQQILGQGPKLLIQFQNNGVVDDSQLPKDRFSAERLKGVDSTLKIQPAKLEDSAVYLCASSSPWGVRYFGAGTRLSVL.